A selection of T cell receptor beta chains follows, all from one sample in a study of human CD8 memory T cell subsets. TCRdb reprocessed the 5' RACE reads, keeping one entry per CDR3 protein, no DNA. The sample shows under 6,000 distinct CDR3 sequences, and around two fifths sits with its ten largest clones. The sequenced material came from CD8+ T cells from PBMCs. These receptors came from a human donor in good health. The CDR3 runs from the conserved cysteine through the conserved F or W. Expanded clones get a size class; other rows say once, few or many, or leave the size out.

j_call,v_call,clone_size,cdr3_aa
TRBJ2-1,TRBV6-1,.,CASSERAGEGDEQFF
TRBJ1-5,TRBV7-9,.,CASSKNGVNQPQHF
TRBJ1-5,TRBV20-1,.,CSARAGGSQPQHF
TRBJ2-7,TRBV5-1,.,CASSPGTGSVAFGEQYF
TRBJ2-2,TRBV7-6,.,CASSPQGPSTGELFF
TRBJ2-7,TRBV9,.,CASSPGGMGSYEQYF
TRBJ1-1,TRBV20-1,.,CSARDSQSEVEAFF
TRBJ2-3,TRBV7-6,.,CASSNLLAGGDTDTQYF
TRBJ1-2,TRBV29-1,.,CSVPANYGYTF
TRBJ2-3,TRBV11-2,.,CASSLDFPGAKYTDTQYF
TRBJ2-1,TRBV6-1,.,CASNSIAGGPYNEQFF
TRBJ2-7,TRBV29-1,.,CSVGKDRESYYEQYF
TRBJ2-3,TRBV7-2,medium-sized,CASSLPMATDTQYF
TRBJ1-1,TRBV6-6,.,CASSYPGSVTEAFF
TRBJ2-2,TRBV15,.,CATSSNRAQSRELFF
TRBJ2-1,TRBV5-1,.,CASKEGAEQFF
TRBJ2-1,TRBV7-3,.,CASSLNPGGYNEQFF
TRBJ2-3,TRBV4-2,.,CASSPRLAFDTQYF
TRBJ2-7,TRBV3-1,large,CARTRDRGYEQYF
TRBJ2-1,TRBV11-2,.,CASSLKVGGPYNEQFF
TRBJ1-1,TRBV28,medium-sized,CASRPAGGRLGAFF
TRBJ2-2,TRBV28,.,CASSFEIGTGLSRELFF
TRBJ2-3,TRBV9,.,CASSVVLAGDTQYF
TRBJ2-7,TRBV7-9,medium-sized,CASSFRDRGYEQYF
TRBJ2-7,TRBV7-2,.,CASSATSAYEQYF
TRBJ2-7,TRBV10-3,.,CAISESSYEQYF
TRBJ2-5,TRBV19,.,CASSIGYLETQYF
TRBJ1-5,TRBV27,.,CASSWRGGGNQPQHF
TRBJ1-1,TRBV28,.,CASMGPALGTEAFF
TRBJ1-1,TRBV12-3/TRBV12-4,medium-sized,CASSPNTGLNTEAFF